This TCR beta chain was retrieved from a study of CD8 T cells in Susac syndrome. Study outcomes and limitations: It was acknowledged in the study that the number of individuals who were included in its TCR sequencing and HLA analysis was relatively small.

After extraction with the RNeasy kit, roughly 0.45 to 1 ug of the RNA was reverse transcribed using random hexamers. Multiplex immunoSEQ PCR targeted 54 Vbeta and 13 Jbeta TCR beta segments. MiXCR, applied by TCRdb to the immunoSEQ multiplex PCR reads, yields one record per CDR3 protein. The table has over 350,000 distinct CDR3 sequences, around 83% seen once. Germline V gene sequence: CDR1 SGHNT, CDR2 YENEEA. This CDR3 spans 15 amino acids. V was shortened by 3 bases and J by 2 bases, with 12 bases between the two germline ends. This clonotype has a single count. Its antigen remains unknown. Sequencing of TCR beta drew on CD8+ and CD4+ T cells from blood.

J is TRBJ2-3 and V is TRBV11-3, with D perhaps TRBD1 (5 bases). This clonotype was sampled from a human donor with multiple sclerosis. Sequencing used CD8+ T cells from PBMCs. The CDR3: CASSLGDSYTDTQYF. In nucleotides, the CDR3 is TGTGCCAGCAGCTTGGGTGACAGCTACACAGATACGCAGTATTTT.